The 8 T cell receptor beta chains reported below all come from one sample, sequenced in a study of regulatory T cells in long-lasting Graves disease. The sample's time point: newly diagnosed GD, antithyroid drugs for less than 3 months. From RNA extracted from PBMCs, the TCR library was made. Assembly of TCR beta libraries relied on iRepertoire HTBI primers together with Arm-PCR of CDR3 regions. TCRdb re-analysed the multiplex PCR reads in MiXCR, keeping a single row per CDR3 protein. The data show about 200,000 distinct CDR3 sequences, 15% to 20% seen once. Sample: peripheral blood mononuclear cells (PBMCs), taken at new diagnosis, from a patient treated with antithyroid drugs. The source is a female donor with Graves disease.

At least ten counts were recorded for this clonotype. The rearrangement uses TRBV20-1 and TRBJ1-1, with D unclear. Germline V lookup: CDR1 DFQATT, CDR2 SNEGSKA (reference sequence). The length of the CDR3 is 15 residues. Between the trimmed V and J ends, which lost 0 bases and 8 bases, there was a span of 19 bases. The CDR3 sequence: CSAREEGSLANEAFF. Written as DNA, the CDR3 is TGCAGTGCTAGAGAAGAAGGGAGTCTGGCAAACGAAGCTTTCTTT.

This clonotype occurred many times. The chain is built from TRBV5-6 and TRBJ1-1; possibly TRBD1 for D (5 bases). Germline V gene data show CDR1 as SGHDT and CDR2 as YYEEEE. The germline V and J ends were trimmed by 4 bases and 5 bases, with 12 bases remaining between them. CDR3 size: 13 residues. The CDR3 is CASSGFGGTEAFF. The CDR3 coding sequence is TGTGCCAGCAGCGGATTTGGGGGAACTGAAGCTTTCTTT.

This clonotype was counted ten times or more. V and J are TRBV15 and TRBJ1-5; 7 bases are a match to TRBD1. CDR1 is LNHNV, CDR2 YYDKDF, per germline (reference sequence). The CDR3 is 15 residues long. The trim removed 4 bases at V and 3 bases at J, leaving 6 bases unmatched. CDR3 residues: CATSTYRGNNQPQHF. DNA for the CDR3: TGTGCCACCAGCACATACAGGGGAAACAATCAGCCCCAGCATTTT.

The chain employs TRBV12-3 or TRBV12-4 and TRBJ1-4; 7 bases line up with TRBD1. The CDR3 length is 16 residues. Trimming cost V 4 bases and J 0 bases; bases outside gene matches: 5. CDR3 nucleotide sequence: TGTGCCAGCAGTTCCCGGGACAGAACAACTAATGAAAAACTGTTTTTT. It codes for CASSSRDRTTNEKLFF.

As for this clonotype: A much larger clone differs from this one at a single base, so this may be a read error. Here the CDR3 DNA reads TGTGCCAGCAGCCAAGATTTGAGACAGGGAGCTGGCCACACCTTC. As protein: CASSQDLRQGAGHTF. This sequence joins TRBV14 and TRBJ1-2, with 7 bases matching TRBD1. Germline CDR1 and CDR2: SGHDN and FVKESK. The CDR3 loop spans 15 amino acids.

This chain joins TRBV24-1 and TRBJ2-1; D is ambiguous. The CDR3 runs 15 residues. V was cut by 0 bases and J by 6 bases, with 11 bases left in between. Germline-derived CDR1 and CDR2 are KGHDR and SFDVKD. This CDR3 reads CATSDLNLMANEQFF. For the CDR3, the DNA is TGTGCCACCAGTGATTTGAACCTCATGGCCAATGAGCAGTTCTTC.

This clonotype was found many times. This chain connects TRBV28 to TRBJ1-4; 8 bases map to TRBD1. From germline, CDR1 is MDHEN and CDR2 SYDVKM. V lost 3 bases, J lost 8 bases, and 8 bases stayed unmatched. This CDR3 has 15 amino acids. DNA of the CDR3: TGTGCCAGCAGTTTCCCAGGGGGCAAGCGGGAAAAACTGTTTTTT. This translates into CASSFPGGKREKLFF.

The CDR3 coding sequence is TGTGCCAGCAGCTCAATCGGACTAGCGCCGAATGAGCAGTTCTTC. Translated: CASSSIGLAPNEQFF. The chain links TRBV6-2 or TRBV6-3 to TRBJ2-1; TRBD2 matches at 9 bases. The V gene end was trimmed by 6 bases and the J gene end by 7 bases; junction bases not matched to a gene: 10. The CDR3 runs 15 residues. Germline V gene lookup returns CDR1 MNHEY and CDR2 SVGEGT.